Following are 9 T cell receptor beta chains from one sample sequenced in a study of regulatory T cells in long-lasting Graves disease. iRepertoire HTBI primers and Arm-PCR of CDR3 regions built TCR beta libraries. TCRdb independently ran MiXCR on the multiplex PCR reads; one entry per CDR3 protein. In the table there are hundreds of thousands of distinct CDR3 sequences, about 16% of which are singletons. This sample's time point: newly diagnosed GD, antithyroid drugs for less than 3 months. Isolated PBMC RNA provided the starting material for the TCR library. This sample was also put to use in a study of T cells in Graves' hyperthyroidism and ophthalmopathy.

Material: peripheral blood mononuclear cells (PBMCs), obtained at new diagnosis, from a patient treated with antithyroid drugs. All receptors derive from a woman aged 40-60 years with Graves disease.

A few counts support this clonotype. V and J are TRBV6-2 or TRBV6-3 and TRBJ1-2, with D possibly TRBD1 on 6 matching bases. The CDR3 contains 15 residues. Trimming removed 0 bases at V and 5 bases at J, with 13 bases between. Germline CDR1 is MNHEY and CDR2 is SVGEGT. The DNA for the CDR3 is TGTGCCAGCAGTTACTCCGGGTACAGGGATTATGGCTACACCTTC. Protein product: CASSYSGYRDYGYTF.

This clonotype showed up just a few times. This rearrangement joins TRBV4-1 to TRBJ1-5; D might be TRBD1 (6 bases). CDR1 is MGHRA, CDR2 YSYEKL, per germline. Between the trimmed V and J ends, which lost 3 bases and 5 bases, there was a span of 11 bases. The CDR3 totals 14 residues. The CDR3 reads CASSQTGYDQPQHF. The DNA for the CDR3 is TGCGCCAGCAGCCAGACAGGTTATGATCAGCCCCAGCATTTT.

The rearrangement joins TRBV6-1 to TRBJ1-2; D gene unclear. Trimming removed 6 bases from V and 5 bases from J, with 7 bases in between. Germline CDR1 is MNHNS and CDR2 is SASEGT. The CDR3 sequence is 11 residues long. CDR3 nucleotide sequence: TGTGCCAGCAGGTTTGCTTATGGCTACACCTTC. Translated: CASRFAYGYTF.

This chain connects TRBV6-9 to TRBJ2-4, with 12 bases that match TRBD2. V was clipped by 4 bases and J by 15 bases; unmatched bases: 16. Germline CDR1 and CDR2: MNHGY and SVAAGI. The CDR3 is 16 amino acids. This CDR3 reads CASSSLPTSGGRLTYF. The CDR3 region has the DNA TGTGCCAGCAGTTCCCTCCCGACTAGCGGGGGTCGGTTGACGTACTTC.

This clonotype was observed a few times. The rearrangement links TRBV7-8 to TRBJ2-4; a possible D gene is TRBD2 (7 bases). CDR3 length: 17 residues. Germline CDR1 reads SGHVS; CDR2 reads FQNEAQ. Deletions cut 0 bases from V and 1 base from J, with 13 bases between. CDR3 amino acids: CASSLAGGGAAKNIQYF. CDR3 bases: TGTGCCAGCAGCTTAGCAGGAGGGGGGGCGGCCAAAAACATTCAGTACTTC.

The chain's CDR3 is CSVRTGQGETQYF. DNA of the CDR3: TGCAGCGTGAGGACAGGGCAAGGAGAGACCCAGTACTTC. The rearrangement uses TRBV29-1 and TRBJ2-5, with 8 bases that match TRBD1. This CDR3 comprises 13 residues. Looked up from germline, CDR1 is SQVTM and CDR2 is ANQGSEA. Trimming removed 6 bases from V and 4 bases from J; junction bases left unmatched: 7.

This clonotype was observed many times. The chain combines TRBV2 with TRBJ2-5; tentatively, D is TRBD1 or TRBD2 (5 bases each). The germline V gene has CDR1 SNHLY and CDR2 FYNNEI. The CDR3 runs to 13 residues. Trimming left V 8 bases short and J 5 bases short, with 15 bases between. The CDR3 sequence is CASLRGEGETQYF. The DNA for the CDR3 is TGTGCCAGCCTACGGGGAGAGGGGGAGACCCAGTACTTC.

This clonotype was picked up many times. The J gene is TRBJ1-2, the V gene TRBV7-2; D unresolved. V was clipped by 5 bases and J by 4 bases, with 14 bases between them. Looked up from germline, CDR1 is SGHTA and CDR2 is FQGNSA. CDR3 length: 14 residues. The CDR3 DNA is TGTGCCAGCAGCCCCGCCTCCCTGGGCTATGGCTACACCTTC. This gives the protein CASSPASLGYGYTF.

The genes are TRBV6-1 and TRBJ2-7; D gene unclear. This CDR3 spans 12 amino acids. Germline V gene data show CDR1 as MNHNS and CDR2 as SASEGT. Trimming shortened V by 6 bases and J by 5 bases, and 11 bases separated the two germline ends. The CDR3 DNA reads as TGTGCCAGCAGCACCAACAGCCACGAGCAGTACTTC. Amino acid sequence: CASSTNSHEQYF.